This T cell receptor beta chain was identified during a study of T cell changes during pregnancy in multiple sclerosis (dated by TCRdb to between 2018 and 2020). For the study in its entirety: The study looked at changes in the T cell repertoire across pregnancy in women with multiple sclerosis.

Libraries were made using the immunoSEQ multiplex PCR assay. Entries here come from immuneACCESS through TCRdb and include only in-frame sequences with V and J called. Some clones fail to appear in such tables; in the studies checked, an unresolved V gene covers under half of the shortfall, and the cause of the remainder is unknown. This sample is represented by tens of thousands of clones; over 80% of them were singletons. Just under 2% of the sample comes from the top ten. Worth noting for this clone: The clone's antigen remains unknown. Within one base of it there is no much larger clone, and no base qualities were kept.

This sequence was found in a female donor in good health, enrolled as a control in a pregnancy study. Material: peripheral blood, obtained in the third trimester of pregnancy.

The CDR3: CASSGGLRVEQYF. Read as DNA, the sequence is TGTGCCAGCAGTGGGGGACTACGGGTCGAGCAGTACTTC. This sequence uses TRBV2 and TRBJ2-7; 7 central nucleotides agree with TRBD2. The germline V gene yields SNHLY for CDR1 and FYNNEI for CDR2. For this chain, trimming is 4 bases at the V end and 6 bases at the J end, and the number of junction bases without a gene match is 6. Including cysteine and phenylalanine, the CDR3 has 13 amino acids. CDR3 DNA is the only sequence kept; it has 39 bases, read in frame from the first base.